These T cell receptor beta chains were read from a single sample in a study of tumor and adjacent non-tumor tissue in lung cancer. TCRdb redid the calling of the multiplex PCR reads with MiXCR, one entry per CDR3 protein. The sample holds about 98,000 distinct CDR3 sequences, about 80% seen once. Specimen: distant non-tumor lung tissue. All receptors come from a man aged 60 to 69 with small cell lung cancer. The CDR3 runs from the conserved cysteine through the conserved F or W. The D gene is left open where the match is weak. The listing skips clone size in some rows; elsewhere it reads once, few, many or a size class.

j_gene | d_gene | abundance | len | v_gene | CDR3aa | CDR3nt
TRBJ2-3 | - | - | 15 | TRBV4-1 | CASSRECGATDTHYF | TGCGCCAGCAGCCGGGAATGCGGGGCCACAGATACGCACTATTTT
TRBJ2-1 | TRBD2 | many | 15 | TRBV10-3 | CAISTAGGYYNEQFF | TGTGCCATCAGTACAGCGGGAGGGTATTACAATGAGCAGTTCTTC
TRBJ1-1 | - | - | 14 | TRBV9 | CASSVERGGTEAFF | TGTGCCAGCAGCGTAGAGCGGGGTGGCACTGAAGCTTTCTTT
TRBJ2-3 | TRBD2 | - | 17 | TRBV4-2 | CVSSHHLAGGLADTQYF | TGTGTCAGCAGCCATCATCTAGCGGGAGGCCTGGCAGATACGCAGTATTTT
TRBJ1-2 | - | many | 11 | TRBV6-5 | CASSYEGGYTF | TGTGCCAGCAGTTATGAGGGGGGCTACACCTTC
TRBJ1-1 | TRBD1 | many | 12 | TRBV7-9 | CASSFGQGQAFF | TGTGCCAGCAGCTTCGGACAGGGGCAAGCTTTCTTT
TRBJ2-1 | - | medium-sized | 12 | TRBV11-3 | CASSLGTYEQFF | TGTGCCAGCAGCTTAGGGACATATGAGCAGTTCTTC
TRBJ2-2 | TRBD2 | - | 15 | TRBV4-1 | CVSSSGGAYTGELFF | TGCGTCAGCAGCAGCGGGGGGGCTTATACCGGGGAGCTGTTTTTT
TRBJ2-2 | - | - | 15 | TRBV5-5 | CASSRGDRYIGELFF | TGTGCCAGCAGCCGAGGAGACAGGTACATTGGGGAGCTGTTTTTT
TRBJ1-1 | - | - | 11 | TRBV12-3/TRBV12-4 | CASNYGGEAFF | TGTGCCAGTAATTATGGGGGTGAGGCCTTCTTT
TRBJ2-7 | TRBD1 | - | 16 | TRBV4-1 | CASSQEQGNPYDEQYF | TGCGCCAGCAGCCAAGAACAGGGGAACCCCTACGACGAGCAGTACTTC
TRBJ2-2 | TRBD2 | - | 19 | TRBV11-3 | CASSRDDTGLARRTGELFF | TGTGCCAGTAGTCGTGATGACACGGGACTAGCGCGTCGCACCGGGGAGCTGTTCTTT
TRBJ2-1 | TRBD2 | once | 16 | TRBV11-2 | CASSREGSTGGHEQFF | TGTGCCAGCAGCCGGGAGGGTAGTACGGGAGGCCACGAGCAGTTCTTC
TRBJ1-2 | - | many | 15 | TRBV7-9 | CASSQNRAEGYGYTF | TGTGCCAGCAGCCAGAACAGGGCTGAGGGGTATGGCTACACCTTC
TRBJ2-5 | TRBD2 | - | 16 | TRBV6-1 | CASNEASGSVGEIQYF | TGTGCCAGCAATGAGGCAAGCGGGAGTGTAGGAGAGATCCAGTACTTC
TRBJ2-7 | - | many | 13 | TRBV6-2/TRBV6-3 | CASSSTGPYEQYF | TGTGCCAGCAGTTCCACAGGACCCTACGAGCAGTACTTC
TRBJ2-3 | - | once | 16 | TRBV6-5 | CVSRLVEGKGTDTQYF | TGTGTCAGCAGGCTCGTAGAGGGGAAAGGCACAGATACACAGTATTTT
TRBJ2-5 | TRBD2 | - | 15 | TRBV12-3/TRBV12-4 | CASSVYSGGRETQYF | TGTGCCAGCAGTGTCTATAGCGGGGGACGAGAGACCCAGTACTTC
TRBJ1-6 | - | many | 18 | TRBV28 | CASRDAKYRRPGGSPLHF | TGTGCCAGCAGAGACGCAAAGTACAGGCGCCCGGGGGGATCACCCCTCCACTTT
TRBJ1-5 | - | few | 15 | TRBV4-1 | CASIQGSGSNQPQHF | TGCGCCAGCATCCAAGGTTCGGGGAGCAATCAGCCCCAGCATTTT
TRBJ2-1 | - | - | 15 | TRBV7-9 | CASSLCPGASIEQFF | TGTGCCAGCAGCTTATGCCCGGGAGCCAGTATTGAGCAGTTCTTC
TRBJ2-7 | - | - | 16 | TRBV5-4 | CASSLSYEQGPYEQYF | TGTGCCAGCAGCTTGTCGTATGAACAGGGCCCTTACGAGCAGTACTTC
TRBJ2-1 | TRBD1 | - | 13 | TRBV11-3 | CVSNLGLGTGLFF | TGTGTCAGCAACTTAGGTTTAGGGACAGGTCTGTTCTTC
TRBJ1-5 | TRBD1 | once | 14 | TRBV6-2/TRBV6-3 | CAAAAGQGNQPHHF | TGTGCCGCTGCTGCGGGACAGGGTAATCAACCCCACCATTTT
TRBJ1-1 | - | - | 12 | TRBV29-1 | CGGHAVNTEAFF | TGCGGCGGACATGCAGTGAACACTGAAGCTTTCTTT
TRBJ1-2 | - | - | 12 | TRBV4-2 | CASYQGPYGYTF | TGTGCCAGCTACCAAGGTCCCTATGGCTACACCTTC
TRBJ2-2 | TRBD2 | - | 15 | TRBV18 | CASSPASGNGGELFF | TGTGCCAGCTCACCGGCCAGCGGGAACGGCGGGGAGCTGTTTTTT
TRBJ1-1 | - | - | 12 | TRBV24-1 | CATGDGSTQAFF | TGTGCCACCGGTGACGGGAGTACTCAAGCTTTCTTT
TRBJ2-1 | - | - | 20 | TRBV11-1 | CTSSATPRWVPSTSTGEQFF | TGTACCAGCAGCGCCACTCCCCGTTGGGTCCCATCTACAAGTACTGGTGAGCAGTTCTTC